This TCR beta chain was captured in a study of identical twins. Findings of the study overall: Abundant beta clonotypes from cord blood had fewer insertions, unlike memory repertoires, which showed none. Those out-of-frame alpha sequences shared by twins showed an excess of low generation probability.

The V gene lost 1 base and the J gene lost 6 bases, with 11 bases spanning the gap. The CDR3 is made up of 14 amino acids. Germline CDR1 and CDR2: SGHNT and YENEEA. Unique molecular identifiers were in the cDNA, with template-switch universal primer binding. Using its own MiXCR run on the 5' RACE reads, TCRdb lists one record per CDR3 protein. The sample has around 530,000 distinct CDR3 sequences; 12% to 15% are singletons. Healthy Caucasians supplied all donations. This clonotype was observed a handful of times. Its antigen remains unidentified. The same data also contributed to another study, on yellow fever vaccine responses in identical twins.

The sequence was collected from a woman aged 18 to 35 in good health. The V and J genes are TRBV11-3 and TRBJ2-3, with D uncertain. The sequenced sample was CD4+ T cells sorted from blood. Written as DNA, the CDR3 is TGTGCCAGCAGCTTAGGTCGACTTAGTGATACGCAGTATTTT. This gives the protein CASSLGRLSDTQYF.